Given below is one TCR beta chain in context. From germline, CDR1 is SGHAT and CDR2 FQNNGV. The length of the CDR3 is 14 residues. V dropped 7 bases and J dropped 0 bases, with 10 bases sitting between them. This sample stems from a study of blood T cell repertoires in COVID-19. Whole-study context: Acute and convalescent COVID-19 specimens originated in the United States, Italy and Spain.

In the original processing: Scientists estimated how many nucleated cells there were by amplifying reference gene primers. Data came from immunoSEQ multiplex PCR; TCRdb stores just in-frame clones and leaves some out. V, J and clone size reflect that table, while D and trimming were determined from the DNA. The repertoire includes about 94,000 clones, 84% of them detected once, and around 6.6% sits in the top ten. The source material was peripheral blood. The chain combines TRBV11-2 with TRBJ1-3; D is ambiguous. This TCR was recovered from a man between 60 and 70 years old with acute or convalescent COVID-19. For the CDR3, the DNA is TGTGCCAGCACGAACAGCTACTCTGGAAACACCATATATTTT. It is translated as CASTNSYSGNTIYF.